The clone carrying this T cell receptor beta chain has just a few counts. This specimen comes from a study of blood T cell repertoires in COVID-19. Study in general: Samples came from the United States, Italy and Spain, spanning acute and convalescent COVID-19. The cDNA or gDNA used as material had been derived from T cells, B-cell-depleted T cells, or PBMCs.

Original data processing: Using reference gene primer amplification, nucleated cell counts were estimated. Some clones are missing from TCRdb's copy, which holds only in-frame ones; the method was immunoSEQ multiplex PCR. For V, J and clone size, that table is used; D and trimming come from the DNA. In the table there are roughly 200,000 clones, roughly nine tenths of which are singletons. The TCR sequence derives from a woman aged 18-35 years who had recovered from COVID-19. Sequenced input: peripheral blood.

DNA of the CDR3: TGTGCCAGCAGCCCTATTGGATCGGACAGGGACGATGAGCAGTTCTTC. This gives the protein CASSPIGSDRDDEQFF. The rearrangement joins TRBV11-3 to TRBJ2-1, with TRBD1 identical over 8 bases. Unmatched junction bases numbered 14, after V lost 5 bases and J lost 8 bases. Looked up from germline, CDR1 is SGHNT and CDR2 is YENEEA. The CDR3 covers 16 residues.